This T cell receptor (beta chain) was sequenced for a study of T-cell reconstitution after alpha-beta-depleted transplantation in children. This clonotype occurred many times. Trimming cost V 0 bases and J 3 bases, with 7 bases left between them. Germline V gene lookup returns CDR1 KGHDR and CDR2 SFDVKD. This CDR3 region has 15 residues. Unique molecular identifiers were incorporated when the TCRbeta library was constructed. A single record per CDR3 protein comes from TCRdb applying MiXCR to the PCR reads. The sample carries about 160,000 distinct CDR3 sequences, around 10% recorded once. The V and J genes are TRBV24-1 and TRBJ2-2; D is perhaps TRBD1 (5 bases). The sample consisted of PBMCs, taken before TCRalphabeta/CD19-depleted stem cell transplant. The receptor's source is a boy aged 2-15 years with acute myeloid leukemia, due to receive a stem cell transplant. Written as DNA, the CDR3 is TGTGCCACCAGTGATTTGACCAGGGACACCGGGGAGCTGTTTTTT. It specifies CATSDLTRDTGELFF.